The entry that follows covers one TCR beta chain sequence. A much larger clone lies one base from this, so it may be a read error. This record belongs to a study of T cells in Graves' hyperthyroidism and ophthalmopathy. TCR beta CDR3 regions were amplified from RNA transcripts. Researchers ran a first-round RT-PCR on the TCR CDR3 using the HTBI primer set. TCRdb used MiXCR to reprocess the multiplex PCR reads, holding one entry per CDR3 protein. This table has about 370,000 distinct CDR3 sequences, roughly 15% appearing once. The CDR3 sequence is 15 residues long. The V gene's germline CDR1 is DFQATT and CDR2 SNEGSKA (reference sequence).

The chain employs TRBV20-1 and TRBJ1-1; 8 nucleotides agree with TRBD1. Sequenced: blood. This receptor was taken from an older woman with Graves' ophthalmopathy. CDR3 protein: CSARDPRQGSTEASF. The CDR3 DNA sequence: TGCAGTGCTAGAGATCCCAGACAGGGGAGCACTGAAGCTTCCTTT.